The 26 T cell receptor beta chains below were found in one sample sequenced in a study of control samples from healthy donors and cancer patients. Clones were read by immunoSEQ multiplex PCR, and TCRdb kept only the in-frame ones, dropping some. The sample lists about 100,000 clones, roughly 89% occurring once. The specimen sequenced was blood. These receptors were obtained from a man aged 25-40 years in good health.

CDR3 in amino acids: CASRPGRAFETQYF. Here the CDR3 DNA reads TGTGCCAGCAGGCCCGGGAGGGCCTTTGAGACCCAGTACTTC. V is TRBV27 and J is TRBJ2-5; 8 nucleotides match TRBD2. The trim removed 6 bases at V and 5 bases at J, leaving 8 bases unmatched. Germline CDR1 and CDR2: MNHEY and SMNVEV (reference sequence). The CDR3 runs to 14 residues.

V is TRBV7-2 and J is TRBJ2-7; 7 nucleotides match TRBD2. CDR1 SGHTA and CDR2 FQGNSA come from the germline V gene. The ends lost 2 bases at V and 2 bases at J; junction bases unmatched: 9. CDR3 length: 16 amino acids. CDR3 sequence: CASSLRVGGVPYEQYF. CDR3 sequence (DNA): TGTGCCAGCAGCTTAAGGGTGGGAGGGGTCCCCTACGAGCAGTACTTC.

The rearrangement uses TRBV5-1 and TRBJ2-5, with D perhaps TRBD1 (6 bases). This CDR3 is 15 amino acids long. CDR1 is SGHRS and CDR2 is YFSETQ in the germline V gene. V was clipped by 3 bases and J by 1 base, with 13 bases between them. In DNA form, the CDR3 reads TGCGCCAGCAGCTCACTACGGACAGCCCAAGAGACCCAGTACTTC. Amino acids: CASSSLRTAQETQYF. Combining the CDR3 with reference TRBV5-1 and TRBJ2-5 gives the whole variable domain KAGVTQTPRYLIKTRGQQVTLSCSPISGHRSVSWYQQTPGQGLQFLFEYFSETQRNKGNFPGRFSGRQFSNSRSEMNVSTLELGDSALYLCASSSLRTAQETQYFGPGTRLLVL.

The chain uses TRBV19 and TRBJ1-2, with a tentative D call TRBD1 (5 bases). The germline V and J ends were trimmed by 7 bases and 7 bases, with 10 bases remaining between them. Looked up from germline, CDR1 is LNHDA and CDR2 is SQIVND (reference sequence). There are 11 residues in the CDR3. CDR3: CASKGAIGYTF. The CDR3, as DNA: TGTGCCAGTAAAGGGGCGATTGGCTACACCTTC.

This chain joins TRBV7-2 and TRBJ2-5, with 7 bases matching TRBD1. V lost 1 base to trimming and J lost 7 bases; unmatched junction nucleotides: 6. This CDR3 is built from 14 residues. Germline-derived CDR1 and CDR2 are SGHTA and FQGNSA. The CDR3 is CASSLELAGGTQYF. DNA of the CDR3: TGTGCCAGCAGCTTAGAACTTGCAGGGGGGACCCAGTACTTC. Full variable domain (outside the CDR3, taken from reference TRBV7-2 and TRBJ2-5): GAGVSQSPSNKVTEKGKDVELRCDPISGHTALYWYRQSLGQGLEFLIYFQGNSAPDKSGLPSDRFSAERTGGSVSTLTIQRTQQEDSAVYLCASSLELAGGTQYFGPGTRLLVL.

Turning to this clone: At one boundary the junction diverges from the germline segment, which might be a read error. The J gene is TRBJ1-1, the V gene TRBV30; D is ambiguous. There are 12 residues in the CDR3. In germline, CDR1 is GTSNPN, CDR2 SVGIG (reference sequence). Here the CDR3 reads CAWSVRGMSHRF. The CDR3 DNA reads as TGTGCCTGGAGTGTTCGTGGTATGTCACATCGCTTT. Combining the CDR3 with reference TRBV30 and TRBJ1-1 gives the whole variable domain SQTIHQWPATLVQPVGSPLSLECTVEGTSNPNLYWYRQAAGRGLQLLFYSVGIGQISSEVPQNLSASRPQDRQFILSSKKLLLSDSGFYLCAWSVRGMSHRFGQGTRLTVV.

The rearrangement links TRBV5-4 to TRBJ1-4, with 8 bases identical to TRBD1. Trimming took 0 bases from V and 7 from J; bases not matched to a gene: 8. The CDR3 is 16 amino acids. Germline-derived CDR1 and CDR2 are SGHNT and YYREEE (reference sequence). The CDR3 DNA is TGTGCCAGCAGCTTGGGCCCAGGGGGCTATGTTGAAAAACTGTTTTTT. Translating it yields CASSLGPGGYVEKLFF.

The chain joins TRBV5-1 to TRBJ1-6, with D uncertain. Germline CDR1 SGHRS, CDR2 YFSETQ. With 1 base removed from V and 8 bases from J, the gap between germline ends came to 7 bases. This CDR3 contains 13 residues. The CDR3 DNA sequence: TGCGCCAGCAGCTTGTTCGGGGATTCACCCCTCCACTTT. It yields the protein CASSLFGDSPLHF.

V usage is TRBV9 and J usage is TRBJ2-3; 12 positions agree with TRBD2. The V gene's germline CDR1 is SGDLS and CDR2 YYNGEE. With V trimmed by 4 bases and J by 0 bases, 15 bases remained unmatched. CDR3 length equals 20 residues. This chain's CDR3 is CASSRGQLAGGLSSTDTQYF. CDR3 coding DNA: TGTGCCAGCAGCCGGGGGCAACTAGCGGGGGGCCTATCTAGCACAGATACGCAGTATTTT.

Here the CDR3 DNA reads TGCGCCAGCAGCTTGGGAAGGGAGAGGGGGAACACTGAAGCTTTCTTT. Its translation: CASSLGRERGNTEAFF. The V call is TRBV5-1, the J call TRBJ1-1; D might be TRBD1 (5 bases). V was clipped by 0 bases and J by 1 base, with 13 bases between them. Germline V lookup: CDR1 SGHRS, CDR2 YFSETQ. The CDR3 extends over 16 amino acids.

The rearrangement joins TRBV5-1 to TRBJ1-2, with TRBD1 identical over 8 bases. The CDR3 consists of 15 residues. Per the germline V gene, CDR1 is SGHRS and CDR2 is YFSETQ. Trimming at V came to 0 bases and at J to 4 bases, leaving 5 bases not matched to a gene. The CDR3 loop is CASSLGTTGVYGYTF. CDR3 sequence (DNA): TGCGCCAGCAGCTTGGGCACGACAGGGGTCTATGGCTACACCTTC.

The genes are TRBV6-2 or TRBV6-3 and TRBJ2-3; TRBD2 agrees at 11 bases. Looked up from germline, CDR1 is MNHEY and CDR2 is SVGEGT. J lost 1 base, V lost 0 bases, and 6 bases had no gene match. The CDR3 is made up of 18 amino acids. The CDR3, as DNA: TGTGCCAGCAGTTACTCCACTAGCGGGAGATCTGGCACAGATACGCAGTATTTT. As protein: CASSYSTSGRSGTDTQYF.

The CDR3 coding sequence is TGTGCCAGCAGTACACGCGACTATCGTGATAGGGGAGATACGCAGTATTTT. Its protein product is CASSTRDYRDRGDTQYF. The rearrangement uses TRBV28 and TRBJ2-3; D assignment may be TRBD1 or TRBD2 (5 bases each). The V gene lost 5 bases and the J gene lost 5 bases, with 23 bases spanning the gap. This CDR3 comprises 17 residues. Germline V gene sequence: CDR1 MDHEN, CDR2 SYDVKM.

Concerning this clone: Within the sample, other DNA sequences also encode this same CDR3. The rearrangement links TRBV7-2 to TRBJ2-7; 8 bases match TRBD1. This CDR3 has 12 residues. V lost 5 bases, J lost 6 bases, and 3 bases stayed unmatched. Germline loops: CDR1 SGHTA, CDR2 FQGNSA. CDR3 nucleotide sequence: TGTGCCAGCAGCCGGGACAGGTCCGAGCAGTACTTC. Translated: CASSRDRSEQYF.

The V and J genes are TRBV4-2 and TRBJ2-2, with TRBD2 as a possible D gene (6 bases). Deletions cut 2 bases from V and 2 bases from J, with 15 bases between. The CDR3 contains 17 residues. Germline V gene sequence: CDR1 LGHNA, CDR2 YNFKEQ. CDR3 region: CASSQYNGGVNTGELFF. Written as DNA, the CDR3 is TGTGCCAGCAGCCAATATAACGGCGGGGTTAACACCGGGGAGCTGTTTTTT.

The genes are TRBV9 and TRBJ2-3; D perhaps matches TRBD1 (6 bases). The germline gives CDR1 SGDLS, CDR2 YYNGEE. The V gene lost 2 bases and the J gene lost 2 bases, with 9 bases spanning the gap. This CDR3 contains 14 residues. CDR3 amino acids: CASSVGQSTDTQYF. In DNA, the CDR3 is TGTGCCAGCAGCGTCGGACAGTCCACAGATACGCAGTATTTT.

V is TRBV11-2 and J is TRBJ2-7, with D possibly matching TRBD2 (6 bases). Trimming cost V 4 bases and J 2 bases, with 18 bases left between them. This CDR3 contains 16 residues. CDR1 and CDR2 from the germline V gene are SGHAT and FQNNGV. This chain's CDR3 is CASSSWDSRGTYEQYF. CDR3 nucleotide sequence: TGTGCCAGCAGCTCTTGGGACTCTCGAGGAACCTACGAGCAGTACTTC. Together with reference TRBV11-2 and TRBJ2-7, the CDR3 gives the full variable domain: EAGVAQSPRYKIIEKRQSVAFWCNPISGHATLYWYQQILGQGPKLLIQFQNNGVVDDSQLPKDRFSAERLKGVDSTLKIQPAKLEDSAVYLCASSSWDSRGTYEQYFGPGTRLTVT.

V and J are TRBV9 and TRBJ2-7, with TRBD2 matching 7 bases. The V gene's germline CDR1 is SGDLS and CDR2 YYNGEE. V gave up 0 bases and J gave up 3 bases; unmatched junction bases: 6. The CDR3 consists of 15 residues. CDR3 in DNA: TGTGCCAGCAGCGTAGCGAGCGGGACTATCTACGAGCAGTACTTC. Encoded protein: CASSVASGTIYEQYF.

The rearrangement joins TRBV7-2 to TRBJ2-4; TRBD2 is a possible D gene (7 bases). The CDR3 runs to 18 residues. Trimming left V 4 bases short and J 1 base short, with 20 bases between. Germline loops: CDR1 SGHTA, CDR2 FQGNSA. The CDR3 DNA follows: TGTGCCAGCAGCTCATCGGTAGGGGGGGCGCGGGCCAAAAACATTCAGTACTTC. Encoded protein: CASSSSVGGARAKNIQYF.

This chain joins TRBV24-1 and TRBJ2-3; D not resolved. Deletions cut 9 bases from V and 14 bases from J, with 17 bases between. CDR1 and CDR2 (germline): KGHDR, SFDVKD. The CDR3 is made up of 11 amino acids. The CDR3 DNA sequence: TGTGCCACCGGGAACTTCGGTTCGAGGTATTTT. It encodes CATGNFGSRYF.

This rearrangement joins TRBV28 to TRBJ2-7; D gene ambiguous. The CDR3 spans 13 residues. CDR1 MDHEN and CDR2 SYDVKM come from the germline V gene. The ends were cut back, 8 bases at V and 3 bases at J, with 14 bases in the middle. Written as DNA, the CDR3 is TGTGCCAGCGGCCCTCAGGCACGCTACGAGCAGTACTTC. Amino acid sequence: CASGPQARYEQYF.

The CDR3 protein is CASSPILSTDTQYF. As DNA, the CDR3 is TGTGCCAGCAGCCCCATTCTTAGCACAGATACGCAGTATTTT. The chain uses TRBV7-9 and TRBJ2-3; D is unclear. The germline gives CDR1 SEHNR, CDR2 FQNEAQ (reference sequence). V was clipped by 5 bases and J by 0 bases, with 9 bases between them. The CDR3 has 14 amino acids. Using reference TRBV7-9 and TRBJ2-3 for the parts outside the CDR3, the full variable domain is DTGVSQNPRHKITKRGQNVTFRCDPISEHNRLYWYRQTLGQGPEFLTYFQNEAQLEKSRLLSDRFSAERPKGSFSTLEIQRTEQGDSAMYLCASSPILSTDTQYFGPGTRLTVL.

This chain connects TRBV30 to TRBJ2-3; D gene uncertain. Germline CDR1 GTSNPN, CDR2 SVGIG (reference sequence). Trimming removed 0 bases from V and 1 base from J, with 8 bases in between. This CDR3 is built from 14 residues. In nucleotides, the CDR3 is TGTGCCTGGAGTGTTAACGTCGGCACAGATACGCAGTATTTT. It is translated as CAWSVNVGTDTQYF. The full variable domain, its missing parts supplied by reference TRBV30 and TRBJ2-3, is SQTIHQWPATLVQPVGSPLSLECTVEGTSNPNLYWYRQAAGRGLQLLFYSVGIGQISSEVPQNLSASRPQDRQFILSSKKLLLSDSGFYLCAWSVNVGTDTQYFGPGTRLTVL.

The V gene is TRBV27, the J gene TRBJ2-4; D unclear. The germline gives CDR1 MNHEY, CDR2 SMNVEV (reference sequence). V dropped 11 bases and J dropped 5 bases, with 19 bases sitting between them. This CDR3 spans 14 amino acids. Here the CDR3 DNA reads TGTGCCTCAGGCCCCCGCATATCACAAAACATTCAGTACTTC. Amino acids: CASGPRISQNIQYF.

The chain links TRBV15 to TRBJ2-7; D is ambiguous. The CDR3 extends over 13 amino acids. Germline V gene sequence: CDR1 LNHNV, CDR2 YYDKDF (reference sequence). V lost 1 base and J 1 base, leaving 5 bases between the germline ends. The CDR3 nucleotides are TGTGCCACCAGCAGAGTTGTGTCCTACGAGCAGTACGTC. This codes for CATSRVVSYEQYV.

The chain employs TRBV19 and TRBJ2-1; D is perhaps TRBD2 (6 bases). V was trimmed by 3 bases and J by 5 bases, leaving 11 bases between them. Germline loops: CDR1 LNHDA, CDR2 SQIVND (reference sequence). The CDR3 totals 14 residues. CDR3 DNA: TGTGCCAGTAGTATTAGGCGGGGAGACAATGAGCAGTTCTTC. Residues: CASSIRRGDNEQFF. Combining the CDR3 with reference TRBV19 and TRBJ2-1 gives the whole variable domain DGGITQSPKYLFRKEGQNVTLSCEQNLNHDAMYWYRQDPGQGLRLIYYSQIVNDFQKGDIAEGYSVSREKKESFPLTVTSAQKNPTAFYLCASSIRRGDNEQFFGPGTRLTVL.